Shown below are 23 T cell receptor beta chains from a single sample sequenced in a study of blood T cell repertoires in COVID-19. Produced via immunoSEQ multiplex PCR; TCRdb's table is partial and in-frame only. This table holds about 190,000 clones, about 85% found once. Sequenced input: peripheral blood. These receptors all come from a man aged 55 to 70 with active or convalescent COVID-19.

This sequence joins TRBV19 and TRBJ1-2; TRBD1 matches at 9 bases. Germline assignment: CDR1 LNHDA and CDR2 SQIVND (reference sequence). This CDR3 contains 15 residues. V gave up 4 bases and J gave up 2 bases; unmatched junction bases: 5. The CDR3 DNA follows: TGTGCCAGTAGTACGCAGGGACAGGGCAACTATGGCTACACCTTC. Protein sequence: CASSTQGQGNYGYTF.

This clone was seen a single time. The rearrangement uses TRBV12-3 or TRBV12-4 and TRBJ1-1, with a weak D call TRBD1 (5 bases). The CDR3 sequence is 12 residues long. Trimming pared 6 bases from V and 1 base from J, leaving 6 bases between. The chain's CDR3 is CASSGQNTEAFF. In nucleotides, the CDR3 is TGTGCCAGCAGCGGACAGAACACTGAAGCTTTCTTT.

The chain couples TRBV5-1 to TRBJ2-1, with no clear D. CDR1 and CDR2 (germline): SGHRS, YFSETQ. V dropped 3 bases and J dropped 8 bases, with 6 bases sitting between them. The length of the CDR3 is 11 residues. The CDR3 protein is CASSSLDEQFF. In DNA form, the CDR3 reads TGCGCCAGCAGCTCGTTAGATGAGCAGTTCTTC.

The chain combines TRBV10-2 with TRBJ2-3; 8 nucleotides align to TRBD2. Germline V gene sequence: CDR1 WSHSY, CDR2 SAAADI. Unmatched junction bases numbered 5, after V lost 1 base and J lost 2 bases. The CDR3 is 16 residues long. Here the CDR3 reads CASSEWRGASTDTQYF. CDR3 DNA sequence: TGCGCCAGCAGTGAGTGGCGGGGGGCATCCACAGATACGCAGTATTTT.

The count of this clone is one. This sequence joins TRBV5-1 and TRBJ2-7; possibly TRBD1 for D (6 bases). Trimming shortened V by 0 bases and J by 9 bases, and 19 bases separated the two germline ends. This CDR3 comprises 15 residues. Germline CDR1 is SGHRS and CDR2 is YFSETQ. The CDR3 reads CASSLGGQVLRGQYF. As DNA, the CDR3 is TGCGCCAGCAGCTTGGGGGGGCAGGTCCTACGTGGGCAGTACTTC.

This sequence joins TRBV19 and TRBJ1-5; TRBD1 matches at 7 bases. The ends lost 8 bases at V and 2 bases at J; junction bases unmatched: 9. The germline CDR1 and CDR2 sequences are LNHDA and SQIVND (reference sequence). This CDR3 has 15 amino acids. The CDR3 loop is CASFEQGSGNQPQHF. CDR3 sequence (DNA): TGTGCCAGTTTTGAACAGGGGTCAGGCAATCAGCCCCAGCATTTT. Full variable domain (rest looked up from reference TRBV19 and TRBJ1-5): DGGITQSPKYLFRKEGQNVTLSCEQNLNHDAMYWYRQDPGQGLRLIYYSQIVNDFQKGDIAEGYSVSREKKESFPLTVTSAQKNPTAFYLCASFEQGSGNQPQHFGDGTRLSIL.

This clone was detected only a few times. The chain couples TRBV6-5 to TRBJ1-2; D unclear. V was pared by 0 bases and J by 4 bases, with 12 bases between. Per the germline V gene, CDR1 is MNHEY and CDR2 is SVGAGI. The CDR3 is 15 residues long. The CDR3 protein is CASSYSIQILYGYTF. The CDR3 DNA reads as TGTGCCAGCAGTTACTCGATCCAGATTCTCTATGGCTACACCTTC.

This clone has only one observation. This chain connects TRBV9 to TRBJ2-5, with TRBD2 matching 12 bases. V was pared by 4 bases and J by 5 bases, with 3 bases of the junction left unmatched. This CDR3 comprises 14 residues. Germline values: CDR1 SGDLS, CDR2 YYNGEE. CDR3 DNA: TGTGCCAGCAGCCTCGGACTAGCGGGGGAGACCCAGTACTTC. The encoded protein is CASSLGLAGETQYF.

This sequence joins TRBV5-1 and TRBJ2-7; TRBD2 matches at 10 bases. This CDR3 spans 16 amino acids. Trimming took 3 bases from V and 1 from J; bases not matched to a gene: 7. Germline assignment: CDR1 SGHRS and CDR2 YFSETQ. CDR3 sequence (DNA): TGCGCCAGCAGCTCACCAAGCGGGGGGGCATCCTACGAGCAGTACTTC. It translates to CASSSPSGGASYEQYF.

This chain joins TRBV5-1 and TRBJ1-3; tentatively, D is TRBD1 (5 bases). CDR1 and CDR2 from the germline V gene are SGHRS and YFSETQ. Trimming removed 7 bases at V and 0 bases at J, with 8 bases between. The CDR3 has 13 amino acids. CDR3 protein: CASGQDSGNTIYF. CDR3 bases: TGCGCCAGCGGACAAGACTCTGGAAACACCATATATTTT.

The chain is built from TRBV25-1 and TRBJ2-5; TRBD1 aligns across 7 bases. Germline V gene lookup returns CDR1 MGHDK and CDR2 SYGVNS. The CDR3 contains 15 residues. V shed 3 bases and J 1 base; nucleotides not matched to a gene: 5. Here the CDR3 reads CASSDPGQFQETQYF. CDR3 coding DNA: TGTGCCAGCAGTGACCCGGGACAGTTCCAAGAGACCCAGTACTTC.

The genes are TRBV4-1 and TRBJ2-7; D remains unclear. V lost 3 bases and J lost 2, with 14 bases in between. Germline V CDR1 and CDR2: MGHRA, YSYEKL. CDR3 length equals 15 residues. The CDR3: CASSHLTGPAYEQYF. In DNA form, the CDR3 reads TGCGCCAGCAGCCACCTTACTGGGCCTGCCTACGAGCAGTACTTC.

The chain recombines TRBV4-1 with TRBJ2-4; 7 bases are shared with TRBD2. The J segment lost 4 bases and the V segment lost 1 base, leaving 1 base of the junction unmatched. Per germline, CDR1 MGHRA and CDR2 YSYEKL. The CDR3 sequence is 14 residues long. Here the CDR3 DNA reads TGCGCCAGCAGCCAAGCGGGGGGAAAAAACATTCAGTACTTC. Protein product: CASSQAGGKNIQYF.

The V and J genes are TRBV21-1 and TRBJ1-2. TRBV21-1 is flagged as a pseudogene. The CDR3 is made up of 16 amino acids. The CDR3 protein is CASSKNLRTLGYGYTF. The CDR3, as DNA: TGTGCCAGCAGCAAAAATCTGCGCACTCTAGGCTATGGCTACACCTTC.

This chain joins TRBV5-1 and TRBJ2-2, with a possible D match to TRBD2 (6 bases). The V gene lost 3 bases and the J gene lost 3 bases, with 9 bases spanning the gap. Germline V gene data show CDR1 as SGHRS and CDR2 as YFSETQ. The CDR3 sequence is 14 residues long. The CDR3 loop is CASSWWGDTGELFF. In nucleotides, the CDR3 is TGCGCCAGCAGCTGGTGGGGGGACACCGGGGAGCTGTTTTTT. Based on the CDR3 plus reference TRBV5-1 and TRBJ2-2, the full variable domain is KAGVTQTPRYLIKTRGQQVTLSCSPISGHRSVSWYQQTPGQGLQFLFEYFSETQRNKGNFPGRFSGRQFSNSRSEMNVSTLELGDSALYLCASSWWGDTGELFFGEGSRLTVL.

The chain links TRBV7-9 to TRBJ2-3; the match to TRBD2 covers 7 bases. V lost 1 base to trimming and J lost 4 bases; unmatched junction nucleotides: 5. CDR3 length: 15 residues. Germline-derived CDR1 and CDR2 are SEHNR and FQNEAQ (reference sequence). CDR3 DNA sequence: TGTGCCAGCAGCTTAGGGACTAGTTTCTCAGATACGCAGTATTTT. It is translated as CASSLGTSFSDTQYF.

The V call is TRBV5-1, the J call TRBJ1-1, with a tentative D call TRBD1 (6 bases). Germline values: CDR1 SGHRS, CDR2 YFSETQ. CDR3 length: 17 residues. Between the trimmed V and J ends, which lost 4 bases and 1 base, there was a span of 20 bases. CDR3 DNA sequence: TGCGCCAGCAGCCCCGGGAGGGGGGGCTCGGGGAACACTGAAGCTTTCTTT. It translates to CASSPGRGGSGNTEAFF.

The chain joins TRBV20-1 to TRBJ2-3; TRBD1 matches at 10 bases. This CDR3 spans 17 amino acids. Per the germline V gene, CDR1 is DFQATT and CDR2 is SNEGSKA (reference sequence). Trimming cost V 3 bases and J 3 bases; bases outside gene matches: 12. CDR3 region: CSASYSLGDRGTDTQYF. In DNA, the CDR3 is TGCAGTGCTAGTTATTCGCTAGGGGACAGGGGAACAGATACGCAGTATTTT.

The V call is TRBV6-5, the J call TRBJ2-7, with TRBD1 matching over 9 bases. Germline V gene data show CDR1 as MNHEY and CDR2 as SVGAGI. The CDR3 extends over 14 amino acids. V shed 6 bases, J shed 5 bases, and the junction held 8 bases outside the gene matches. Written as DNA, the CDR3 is TGTGCCAGCAGCCTCCTGACAGGGGGAGACGAGCAGTACTTC. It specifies CASSLLTGGDEQYF.

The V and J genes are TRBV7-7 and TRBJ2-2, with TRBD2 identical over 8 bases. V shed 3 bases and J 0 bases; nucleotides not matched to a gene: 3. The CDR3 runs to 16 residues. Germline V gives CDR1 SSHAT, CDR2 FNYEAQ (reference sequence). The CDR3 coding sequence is TGTGCCAGCAGCTTCAACGGGGGGGCGAACACCGGGGAGCTGTTTTTT. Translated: CASSFNGGANTGELFF.

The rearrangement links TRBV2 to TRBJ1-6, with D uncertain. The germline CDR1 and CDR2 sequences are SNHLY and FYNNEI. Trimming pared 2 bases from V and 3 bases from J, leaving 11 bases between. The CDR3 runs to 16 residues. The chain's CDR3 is CASSEILAVYNSPLHF. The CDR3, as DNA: TGTGCCAGCAGTGAAATCCTGGCCGTCTATAATTCACCCCTCCACTTT.

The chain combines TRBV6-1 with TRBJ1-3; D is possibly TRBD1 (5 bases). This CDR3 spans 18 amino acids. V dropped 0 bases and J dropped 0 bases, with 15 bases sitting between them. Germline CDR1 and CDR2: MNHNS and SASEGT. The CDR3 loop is CASSEARQKIPSGNTIYF. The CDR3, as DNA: TGTGCCAGCAGTGAAGCACGACAGAAAATACCCTCTGGAAACACCATATATTTT.

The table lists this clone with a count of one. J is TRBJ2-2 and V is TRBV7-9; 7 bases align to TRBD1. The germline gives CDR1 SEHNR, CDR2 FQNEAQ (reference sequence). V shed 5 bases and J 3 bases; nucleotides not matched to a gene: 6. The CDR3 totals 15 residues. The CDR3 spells CASSPRGQDTGELFF. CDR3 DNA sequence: TGTGCCAGCAGCCCGAGGGGGCAAGACACCGGGGAGCTGTTTTTT.